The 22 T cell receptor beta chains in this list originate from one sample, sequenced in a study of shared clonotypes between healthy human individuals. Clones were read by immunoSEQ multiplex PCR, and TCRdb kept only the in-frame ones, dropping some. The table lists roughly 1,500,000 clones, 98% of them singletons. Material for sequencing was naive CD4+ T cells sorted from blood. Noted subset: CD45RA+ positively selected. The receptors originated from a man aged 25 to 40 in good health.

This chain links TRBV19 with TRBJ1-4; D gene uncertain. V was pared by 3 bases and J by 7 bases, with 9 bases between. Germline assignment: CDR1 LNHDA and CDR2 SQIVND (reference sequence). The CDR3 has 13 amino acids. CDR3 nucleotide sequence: TGTGCCAGTAGTATCAGCCGGGGTGAAAAACTGTTTTTT. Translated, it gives CASSISRGEKLFF.

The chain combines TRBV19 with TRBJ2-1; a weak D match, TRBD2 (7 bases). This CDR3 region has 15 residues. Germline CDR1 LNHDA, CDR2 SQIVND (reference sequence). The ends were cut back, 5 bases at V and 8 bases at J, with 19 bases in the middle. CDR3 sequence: CASSHFSKGGHEQFF. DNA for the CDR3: TGTGCCAGTAGTCACTTCTCAAAGGGGGGGCATGAGCAGTTCTTC.

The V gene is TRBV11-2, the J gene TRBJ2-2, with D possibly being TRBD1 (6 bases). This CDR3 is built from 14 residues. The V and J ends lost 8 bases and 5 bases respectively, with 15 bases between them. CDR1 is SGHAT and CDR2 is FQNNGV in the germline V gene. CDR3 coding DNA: TGTGCCAGCCGTCAGGGGCCTAGGACCGGGGAGCTGTTTTTT. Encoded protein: CASRQGPRTGELFF.

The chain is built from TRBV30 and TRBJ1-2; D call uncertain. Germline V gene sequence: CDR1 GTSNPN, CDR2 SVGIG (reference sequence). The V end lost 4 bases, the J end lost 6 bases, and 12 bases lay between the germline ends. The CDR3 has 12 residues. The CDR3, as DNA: TGTGCCTGGATCCCCCCGATTCATGGCTACACCTTC. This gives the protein CAWIPPIHGYTF.

The CDR3 spells CASSSLGPWGTQYF. In DNA form, the CDR3 reads TGTGCCAGCAGTTCCCTCGGACCTTGGGGGACCCAGTACTTC. The gene calls are TRBV27 and TRBJ2-5; D unresolved. Germline V lookup: CDR1 MNHEY, CDR2 SMNVEV (reference sequence). The CDR3 consists of 14 residues. V was pared by 4 bases and J by 7 bases, with 16 bases between.

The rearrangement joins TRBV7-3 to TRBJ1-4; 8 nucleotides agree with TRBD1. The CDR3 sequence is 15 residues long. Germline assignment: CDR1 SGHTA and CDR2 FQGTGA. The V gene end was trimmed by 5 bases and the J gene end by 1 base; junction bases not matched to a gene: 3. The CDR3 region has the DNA TGTGCCAGCAGCCGAACAGGGGGAACTAATGAAAAACTGTTTTTT. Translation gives CASSRTGGTNEKLFF.

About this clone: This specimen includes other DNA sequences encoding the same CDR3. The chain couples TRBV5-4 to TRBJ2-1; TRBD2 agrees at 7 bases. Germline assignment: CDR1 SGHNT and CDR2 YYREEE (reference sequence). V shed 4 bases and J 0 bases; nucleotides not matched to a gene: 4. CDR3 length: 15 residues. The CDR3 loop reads CASSLGGSSYNEQFF. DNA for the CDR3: TGTGCCAGCAGCCTAGGCGGGAGCTCCTACAATGAGCAGTTCTTC.

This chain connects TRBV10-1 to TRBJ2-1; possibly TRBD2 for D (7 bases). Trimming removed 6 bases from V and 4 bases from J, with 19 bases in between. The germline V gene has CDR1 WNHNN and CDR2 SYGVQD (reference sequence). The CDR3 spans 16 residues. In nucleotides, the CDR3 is TGCGCCAGCAGGGATACGTCCCGGGGGGCTTACAATGAGCAGTTCTTC. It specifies CASRDTSRGAYNEQFF.

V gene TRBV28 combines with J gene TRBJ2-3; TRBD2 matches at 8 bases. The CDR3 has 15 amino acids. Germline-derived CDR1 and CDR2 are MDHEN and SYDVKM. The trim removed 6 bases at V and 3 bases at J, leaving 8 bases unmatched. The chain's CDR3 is CASSTGGQGTDTQYF. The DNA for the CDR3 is TGTGCCAGCAGCACGGGAGGGCAGGGGACAGATACGCAGTATTTT.

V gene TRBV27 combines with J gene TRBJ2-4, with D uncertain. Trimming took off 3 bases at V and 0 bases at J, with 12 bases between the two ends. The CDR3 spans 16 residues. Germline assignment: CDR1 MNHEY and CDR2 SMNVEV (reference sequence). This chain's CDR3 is CASSLFGRLAKNIQYF. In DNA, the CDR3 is TGTGCCAGCAGTTTGTTTGGCCGACTAGCCAAAAACATTCAGTACTTC.

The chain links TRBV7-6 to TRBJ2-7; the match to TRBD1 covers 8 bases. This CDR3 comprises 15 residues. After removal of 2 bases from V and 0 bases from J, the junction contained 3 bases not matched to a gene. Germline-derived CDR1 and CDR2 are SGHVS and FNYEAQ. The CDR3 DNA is TGTGCCAGCAGCTTAAGGACAGGGCGCTCCTACGAGCAGTACTTC. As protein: CASSLRTGRSYEQYF.

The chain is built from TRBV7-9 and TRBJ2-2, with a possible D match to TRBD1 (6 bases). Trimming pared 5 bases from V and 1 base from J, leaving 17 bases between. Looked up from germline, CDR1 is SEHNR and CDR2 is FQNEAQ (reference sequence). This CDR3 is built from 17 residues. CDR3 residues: CASSPPIGQQNTGELFF. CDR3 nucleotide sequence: TGTGCCAGCAGCCCACCCATCGGACAGCAGAACACCGGGGAGCTGTTTTTT.

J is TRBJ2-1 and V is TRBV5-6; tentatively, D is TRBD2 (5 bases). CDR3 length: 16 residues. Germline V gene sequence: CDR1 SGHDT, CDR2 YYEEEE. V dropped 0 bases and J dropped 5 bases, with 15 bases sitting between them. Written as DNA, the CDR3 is TGTGCCAGCAGCTTGGCCAATCGGGGTAGAAACAATGAGCAGTTCTTC. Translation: CASSLANRGRNNEQFF.

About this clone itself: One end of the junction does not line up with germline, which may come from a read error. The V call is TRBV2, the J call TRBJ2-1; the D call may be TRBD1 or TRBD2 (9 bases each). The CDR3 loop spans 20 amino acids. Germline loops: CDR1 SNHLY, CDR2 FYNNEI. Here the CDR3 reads CASSGSTGTGSSGRYIEQFF. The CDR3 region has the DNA TGTGCCAGCAGTGGCTCAACCGGGACAGGGTCAAGCGGGAGGTACATTGAGCAGTTCTTC.

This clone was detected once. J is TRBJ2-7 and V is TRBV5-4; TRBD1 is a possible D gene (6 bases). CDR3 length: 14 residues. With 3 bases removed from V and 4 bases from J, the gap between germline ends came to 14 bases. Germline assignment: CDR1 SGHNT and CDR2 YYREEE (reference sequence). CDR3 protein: CASSSRQDRYEQYF. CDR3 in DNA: TGTGCCAGCAGCTCCCGACAGGACCGGTACGAGCAGTACTTC.

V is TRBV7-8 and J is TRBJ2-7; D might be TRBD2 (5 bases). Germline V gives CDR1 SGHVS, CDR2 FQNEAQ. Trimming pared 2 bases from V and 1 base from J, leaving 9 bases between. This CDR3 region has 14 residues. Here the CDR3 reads CASSLTGVSYEQYF. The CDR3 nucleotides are TGTGCCAGCAGCTTAACCGGGGTGTCCTACGAGCAGTACTTC.

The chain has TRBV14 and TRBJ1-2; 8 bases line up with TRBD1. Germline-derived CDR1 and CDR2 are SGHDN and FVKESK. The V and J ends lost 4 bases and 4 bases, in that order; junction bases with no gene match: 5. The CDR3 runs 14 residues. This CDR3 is CASSRRQGFYGYTF. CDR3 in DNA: TGTGCCAGCAGCCGCCGACAGGGGTTCTATGGCTACACCTTC. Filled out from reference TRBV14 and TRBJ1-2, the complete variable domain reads EAGVTQFPSHSVIEKGQTVTLRCDPISGHDNLYWYRRVMGKEIKFLLHFVKESKQDESGMPNNRFLAERTGGTYSTLKVQPAELEDSGVYFCASSRRQGFYGYTFGSGTRLTVV.

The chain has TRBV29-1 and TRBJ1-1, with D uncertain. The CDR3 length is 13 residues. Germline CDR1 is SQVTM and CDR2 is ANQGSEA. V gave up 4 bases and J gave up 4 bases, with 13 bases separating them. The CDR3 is CSVGFGWGTEAFF. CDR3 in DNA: TGCAGCGTTGGTTTCGGTTGGGGCACTGAAGCTTTCTTT.

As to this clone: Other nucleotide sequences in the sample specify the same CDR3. CDR3 sequence reads: CASSVAGRNTEAFF. The CDR3 DNA reads as TGTGCCAGCAGCGTAGCTGGTAGGAACACTGAAGCTTTCTTT. V and J are TRBV9 and TRBJ1-1; D gene ambiguous. Germline V lookup: CDR1 SGDLS, CDR2 YYNGEE. The CDR3 has 14 amino acids. V lost 0 bases to trimming and J lost 1 base, with 7 bases between them.

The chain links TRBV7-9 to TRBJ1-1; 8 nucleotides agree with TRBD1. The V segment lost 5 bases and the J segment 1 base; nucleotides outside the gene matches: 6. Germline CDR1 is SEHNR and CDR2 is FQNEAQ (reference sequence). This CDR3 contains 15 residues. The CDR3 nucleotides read TGTGCCAGCAGCCATTGGACAGGGACGAACACTGAAGCTTTCTTT. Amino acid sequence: CASSHWTGTNTEAFF. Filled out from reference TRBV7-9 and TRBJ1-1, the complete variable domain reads DTGVSQNPRHKITKRGQNVTFRCDPISEHNRLYWYRQTLGQGPEFLTYFQNEAQLEKSRLLSDRFSAERPKGSFSTLEIQRTEQGDSAMYLCASSHWTGTNTEAFFGQGTRLTVV.

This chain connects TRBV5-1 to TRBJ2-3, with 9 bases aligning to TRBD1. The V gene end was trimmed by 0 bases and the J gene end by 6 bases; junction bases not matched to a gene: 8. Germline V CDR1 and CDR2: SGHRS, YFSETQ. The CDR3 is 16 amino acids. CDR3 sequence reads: CASSLGWGQGYDTQYF. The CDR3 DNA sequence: TGCGCCAGCAGCTTGGGATGGGGACAGGGATACGATACGCAGTATTTT.

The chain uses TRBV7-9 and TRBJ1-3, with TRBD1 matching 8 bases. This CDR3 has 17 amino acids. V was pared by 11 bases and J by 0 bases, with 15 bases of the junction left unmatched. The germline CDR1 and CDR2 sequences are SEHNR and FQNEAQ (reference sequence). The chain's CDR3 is CASGPPGQALSGNTIYF. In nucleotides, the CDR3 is TGTGCCTCCGGTCCGCCGGGACAGGCCCTCTCTGGAAACACCATATATTTT.